Included here is one T cell receptor (beta chain) sequence, with context. Study processing details: Using reference gene primer amplification, nucleated cell counts were estimated. Sequencing used immunoSEQ multiplex PCR; TCRdb keeps in-frame clones, though not all of them. That table furnishes V, J and clone size, whereas the DNA furnished D and trimming. Of 95,000 to 150,000 clones in the sample, 78% were seen once. The data originate from a study of blood T cell repertoires in COVID-19. Background on the study: The United States, Italy and Spain supplied acute and convalescent COVID-19 samples. Nucleic acid was either cDNA or gDNA, and it came from T cells, B-cell-depleted T cells, or PBMCs.

Input material: peripheral blood. This TCR was recovered from a man in his 70s with acute or convalescent COVID-19.

The CDR3 bases are TGCGCCAGCAGCTTGAGGGGGACGGATGAAAAACTGTTTTTT. Its protein product is CASSLRGTDEKLFF. The chain recombines TRBV5-1 with TRBJ1-4; D possibly corresponds to TRBD1 (6 bases). The length of the CDR3 is 14 residues. The V end lost 1 base, the J end lost 6 bases, and 10 bases lay between the germline ends. Germline CDR1 and CDR2: SGHRS and YFSETQ.